These 10 T cell receptor beta chains originate from one sample sequenced in a study of glioma-infiltrating T cells. Using RNA template, CDR3s of TCR alpha and beta were amplified with iRepertoire arm-PCR. TCRdb reanalysed the multiplex PCR reads using MiXCR and keeps one entry per CDR3 protein. Of 300,000 to 450,000 distinct CDR3 sequences in the sample, around 38% were seen once. Sequenced: glioma tissue, nonneoplastic brain tissue, or PBMCs (not recorded which). The receptors here all came from a human donor with low-grade glioma or glioblastoma, undergoing nonglioma brain surgery, or in good health (not recorded which).

On this clonotype: An end of the junction does not agree with germline; a read error may underlie this. This chain connects TRBV7-2 to TRBJ2-2; D gene uncertain. Germline assignment: CDR1 SGHTA and CDR2 FQGNSA. The CDR3 contains 15 residues. DNA for the CDR3: TGTGGCAGCAGCCCGTCAGGATTTAACACCGGGGAGCTGTTTTTT. This sequence encodes CGSSPSGFNTGELFF. The full variable domain, in which reference TRBV7-2 and TRBJ2-2 provide the parts outside the CDR3, is GAGVSQSPSNKVTEKGKDVELRCDPISGHTALYWYRQSLGQGLEFLIYFQGNSAPDKSGLPSDRFSAERTGGSVSTLTIQRTQQEDSAVYLCGSSPSGFNTGELFFGEGSRLTVL.

The gene calls are TRBV7-9 and TRBJ2-1; TRBD2 agrees at 7 bases. The V and J ends lost 5 bases and 0 bases, in that order; junction bases with no gene match: 10. The CDR3 has 17 residues. Germline CDR1 reads SEHNR; CDR2 reads FQNEAQ (reference sequence). CDR3 region: CASSGGGSVSSYNEQFF. The CDR3 nucleotides are TGTGCCAGCAGCGGGGGGGGTAGCGTGAGCTCCTACAATGAGCAGTTCTTC. Full variable domain (missing parts from reference TRBV7-9 and TRBJ2-1): DTGVSQNPRHKITKRGQNVTFRCDPISEHNRLYWYRQTLGQGPEFLTYFQNEAQLEKSRLLSDRFSAERPKGSFSTLEIQRTEQGDSAMYLCASSGGGSVSSYNEQFFGPGTRLTVL.

This clonotype appeared many times. The V call is TRBV6-1, the J call TRBJ2-3; maybe TRBD2 (7 bases). Trimming left V 8 bases short and J 6 bases short, with 21 bases between. The CDR3 totals 15 residues. CDR1 is MNHNS and CDR2 is SASEGT in the germline V gene. CDR3 region: CASGQRTRTVDTQYF. The CDR3 region has the DNA TGTGCCAGCGGACAAAGGACTAGGACAGTCGATACGCAGTATTTT.

This clonotype was recorded a few times. The chain links TRBV6-1 to TRBJ2-1; 10 nucleotides line up with TRBD2. CDR1 is MNHNS and CDR2 is SASEGT in the germline V gene. V lost 6 bases to trimming and J lost 9 bases; unmatched junction nucleotides: 14. The CDR3 runs to 16 residues. DNA for the CDR3: TGTGCCAGCAGATATTGGACTAGCGGAGACAACAGTGAGCAGTTCTTC. Encoded protein: CASRYWTSGDNSEQFF.

This clonotype was observed many times. The rearrangement joins TRBV25-1 to TRBJ2-1, with a weak D call TRBD2 (6 bases). Germline loops: CDR1 MGHDK, CDR2 SYGVNS. CDR3 length: 14 residues. Trimming removed 4 bases from V and 8 bases from J, with 15 bases in between. The CDR3 nucleotides are TGTGCCAGCAGTGGGCTAGCGTATCGGCATGAGCAGTTCTTC. Translated: CASSGLAYRHEQFF.

The chain uses TRBV28 and TRBJ2-3; 7 bases agree with TRBD1. There are 15 residues in the CDR3. Germline V gene data show CDR1 as MDHEN and CDR2 as SYDVKM. Unmatched junction bases numbered 12, after V lost 9 bases and J lost 3 bases. CDR3 nucleotide sequence: TGTGCCAGTGGGGACGAGGGGGCCGGTACAGATACGCAGTATTTT. Amino acid sequence: CASGDEGAGTDTQYF.

This chain links TRBV20-1 with TRBJ1-4; unclear D gene. Per germline, CDR1 DFQATT and CDR2 SNEGSKA (reference sequence). The CDR3 runs 12 residues. V gave up 6 bases and J gave up 8 bases, with 13 bases separating them. The CDR3 bases are TGCAGTGCGACCGACGACGTCGAAAAACTGTTTTTT. Translating it yields CSATDDVEKLFF.

This clonotype came up many times. This rearrangement joins TRBV20-1 to TRBJ2-1; 7 bases fit TRBD2. The CDR3 has 16 residues. The J segment lost 0 bases and the V segment lost 1 base, leaving 6 bases of the junction unmatched. Germline assignment: CDR1 DFQATT and CDR2 SNEGSKA (reference sequence). The CDR3 loop reads CSARVREGSSYNEQFF. The CDR3 bases are TGCAGTGCTAGAGTAAGGGAGGGAAGCTCCTACAATGAGCAGTTCTTC.

There are many counts of this clonotype. The chain couples TRBV6-1 to TRBJ2-5; D could derive from TRBD1 or TRBD2 (5 bases each). Deletions cut 3 bases from V and 2 bases from J, with 10 bases between. Germline V CDR1 and CDR2: MNHNS, SASEGT. The CDR3 consists of 14 residues. The CDR3 coding sequence is TGTGCCAGCAGTGACCGGGACCCGCAAGAGACCCAGTACTTC. Translation gives CASSDRDPQETQYF.

This clonotype was seen many times. The chain couples TRBV6-1 to TRBJ1-1; 8 nucleotides line up with TRBD1. The CDR3 is 14 amino acids. Germline V lookup: CDR1 MNHNS, CDR2 SASEGT. The V gene end was trimmed by 4 bases and the J gene end by 3 bases; junction bases not matched to a gene: 4. The CDR3 is CASSADRGDTEAFF. CDR3 sequence (DNA): TGTGCCAGCAGTGCAGACAGGGGAGACACTGAAGCTTTCTTT.